The rows below give T cell receptor beta chains drawn from one sample of a study of OX40 agonist ivuxolimab in advanced cancers. TCRdb's table, derived via immunoSEQ multiplex PCR, lists solely in-frame clones and lacks some. The sample lists around 80,000 clones, over 70% occurring once. Sequences were derived from CD4+ or CD8+ T cells sorted from blood, sampled in a trial of the OX40 agonist ivuxolimab. The receptors come from an adult with an advanced solid tumor such as melanoma, head and neck, liver or kidney cancer. Both conserved end residues are part of each CDR3. A D gene is named only where the DNA matches it firmly. Clone size, where shown, is once, few, many, or a class for clones that have expanded.

d_gene	abundance	v_gene	j_gene	CDR3nt	CDR3aa
-	once	TRBV7-2	TRBJ2-2	TGTGCCAGCAGCCGACCCCCCGGGGAGCTGTTTTTT	CASSRPPGELFF
TRBD1	-	TRBV28	TRBJ1-2	TGTGCCAGCAGTTTAGTTTCCAGGGGGAAAGGCGGAGGGTATGGCTACACCTTC	CASSLVSRGKGGGYGYTF
-	-	TRBV19	TRBJ1-5	TGTGCCAGTAGTATGAGTCTGGGCCAGCCCCAGCATTTT	CASSMSLGQPQHF
-	-	TRBV28	TRBJ1-1	TGTGCCAGCAAGACCGGGGGTTCTGGGTTAGACACTGAAGCTTTCTTT	CASKTGGSGLDTEAFF
TRBD2	-	TRBV4-1	TRBJ2-6	TGCGCCAGCAGCCCCGGACTAGCGGGAGGCTCTGGGGCCAACGTCCTGACTTTC	CASSPGLAGGSGANVLTF
-	-	TRBV27	TRBJ2-1	TGTGCCAGCAGCCCAGGGTTTAGAGCGGACTACAATGAGCAGTTCTTC	CASSPGFRADYNEQFF
TRBD1	-	TRBV5-1	TRBJ2-7	TGCGCCAGCAGCTTCCCCGGGACAGGGTTAGACGAGCAGTACTTC	CASSFPGTGLDEQYF
TRBD1	-	TRBV10-3	TRBJ1-5	TGTGCCATCAGAGGACAGGGCCCGGGCAATCAGCCCCAGCATTTT	CAIRGQGPGNQPQHF
-	-	TRBV6-5	TRBJ1-1	TGTGCCAGCAGCCGACAATTAACTGAAGCTTTCTTT	CASSRQLTEAFF
-	-	TRBV6-1	TRBJ1-2	TGTGCCAGCAGTGAATCTCCTGGACTAAACTATGGCTACACCTTC	CASSESPGLNYGYTF
-	-	TRBV6-5	TRBJ2-7	TGTGCCAGCAGGGTAAGCGACTACGAGCAGTACTTC	CASRVSDYEQYF
-	-	TRBV9	TRBJ2-1	TGTGCCAGCAGCCGAAATTACAATGAGCAGTTCTTC	CASSRNYNEQFF
-	few	TRBV18	TRBJ1-5	TGTGCCAGCTCACCCAGCGCGGATAGCAATCAGCCCCAGCATTTT	CASSPSADSNQPQHF
TRBD1	-	TRBV4-2	TRBJ2-1	TGTGCCAGCAGCCTTACAGGGGACTCCTACAATGAGCAGTTCTTC	CASSLTGDSYNEQFF
-	-	TRBV5-6	TRBJ2-2	TGTGCCAGCAGCTACCCTGGGGCCGGGGAGCTGTTTTTT	CASSYPGAGELFF
TRBD1	-	TRBV2	TRBJ1-1	TGTGCCAGCAGTGAGGATACAGGGGGGGCTTTCTTT	CASSEDTGGAFF
-	-	TRBV23-1	TRBJ2-1	TGCGCCAGCAGTCCGAAGCGGGCGAATGAGCAGTTCTTC	CASSPKRANEQFF
-	few	TRBV29-1	TRBJ1-1	TGCAGCGTTGAACCGTTGGGCACGAACACTGAAGCTTTCTTT	CSVEPLGTNTEAFF
TRBD2	-	TRBV7-7	TRBJ2-5	TGTGCCAGCAGCTCCGGGACTAGCGAACCCCAGTACTTC	CASSSGTSEPQYF
TRBD1	few	TRBV2	TRBJ1-1	TGTGCCAGCAGATCAGGGGGGAACACTGAAGCTTTCTTT	CASRSGGNTEAFF
-	many	TRBV4-1	TRBJ1-3	TGCGCCAGCAGAGACACCCGTTACTCTGGGGACACCATATATTTT	CASRDTRYSGDTIYF
-	-	TRBV7-2	TRBJ2-2	TGTGCCAGCAGCTTCGTTGGGACGAACACCGGGGAGCTGTTTTTT	CASSFVGTNTGELFF
TRBD1	-	TRBV5-6	TRBJ1-1	TGTGCCAGCAGCCCGCCGACAGGGGGTACTGAAGCTTTCTTT	CASSPPTGGTEAFF
-	-	TRBV10-2	TRBJ2-5	TGCGCCAGCAGTGAAGAGGGGACCCGCCAGTACTTC	CASSEEGTRQYF
-	-	TRBV5-1	TRBJ2-1	TGCGCCAGCAGCTTGGGTCAACCGGGGAAAGAGCAGTTCTTC	CASSLGQPGKEQFF
-	-	TRBV7-2	TRBJ2-7	TGTGCCAGCAGCTTAGGCCATAGGGGGTCGTCCTACGAGCAGTACTTC	CASSLGHRGSSYEQYF
-	-	TRBV2	TRBJ2-1	TGTGCCAGCGGCACGTACAATGAGCAGTTCTTC	CASGTYNEQFF
TRBD2	-	TRBV6-5	TRBJ2-2	TGTGCCAGCAGTTACTCAGGACTAGATACCGGGGAGCTGTTTTTT	CASSYSGLDTGELFF
TRBD2	once	TRBV7-2	TRBJ2-3	TGTGCCAGCAGCTCCGGGACTAGCGGGGCTGGAGGTACGCAGTATTTT	CASSSGTSGAGGTQYF
-	-	TRBV12-5	TRBJ1-1	TGTGCTAGTGGTTTATCATCCCCCGGGACATCTCCTAACTTGAACACTGAAGCTTTCTTT	CASGLSSPGTSPNLNTEAFF
-	-	TRBV2	TRBJ1-3	TGTGCCAGCAGTGAAGTTAAGAGCTCTGGAAACACCATATATTTT	CASSEVKSSGNTIYF
-	-	TRBV19	TRBJ1-1	TGTGCCAGTAGTTTCACAGGGTACGGCACTGAAGCTTTCTTT	CASSFTGYGTEAFF
-	-	TRBV27	TRBJ2-1	TGTGCCAGCAGTTCCCTACAATCTAATGAGCAGTTCTTC	CASSSLQSNEQFF
TRBD1	-	TRBV18	TRBJ1-2	TGTGCCAGCTCACCTTCCGGACAGGGACTAATCTATGGCTACACCTTC	CASSPSGQGLIYGYTF
-	few	TRBV6-1	TRBJ1-5	TGTGCCAGCAGTGCCTTTCAGCCCCAGCATTTT	CASSAFQPQHF
-	-	TRBV9	TRBJ2-1	TGTGCCAGCAGCGTAGGGTCTGGGAGCTCCTACAATGAGCAGTTCTTC	CASSVGSGSSYNEQFF
-	few	TRBV5-1	TRBJ2-2	TGCGCCAGCAGCTTGGACTACACCGGGGAGCTGTTTTTT	CASSLDYTGELFF
-	once	TRBV14	TRBJ2-4	TGTGCCAGCAGCCAACTTATAGGGTCCGGCATTCAGTACTTC	CASSQLIGSGIQYF
-	-	TRBV11-2	TRBJ1-4	TGTGCCAGCAGCATGGTGTCGGAAAAACTGTTTTTT	CASSMVSEKLFF
-	-	TRBV18	TRBJ2-1	TGTGCCAGCTCACCACCGGCTAGCGCCCACAATGAGCAGTTCTTC	CASSPPASAHNEQFF
-	-	TRBV11-2	TRBJ2-1	TGTGCCAGCAGCTTAGGACAGCAACTCTACAATGAGCAGTTCTTC	CASSLGQQLYNEQFF
-	-	TRBV5-1	TRBJ1-1	TGCGCCAGCTCATCCCTTACAGGGACTGAAGCTTTCTTT	CASSSLTGTEAFF
TRBD1	-	TRBV5-1	TRBJ1-2	TGCGCCAGCAGCCCGGGTTCCCCGGGACAGGGAAACTATGGCTACACCTTC	CASSPGSPGQGNYGYTF
-	-	TRBV19	TRBJ2-7	TGTGCCAGTAGTGCCCGACAGGCCTACGAGCAGTACTTC	CASSARQAYEQYF
-	once	TRBV6-5	TRBJ2-1	TGTGCCAGCAGTTCGAAGGGATCCAATGAGCAGTTCTTC	CASSSKGSNEQFF
TRBD2	-	TRBV18	TRBJ2-1	TGTGCCAGCTCACCGTGGGGGGGTCTGAATGAGCAGTTCTTC	CASSPWGGLNEQFF
-	-	TRBV30	TRBJ2-1	TGTGCCTGGAGTGCTCCAGAAAATGAGCAGTTCTTC	CAWSAPENEQFF
TRBD2	-	TRBV27	TRBJ2-1	TGTGCCAGCAGTGATCACGGGACTATCAACAATGAGCAGTTCTTC	CASSDHGTINNEQFF
-	-	TRBV9	TRBJ2-2	TGTGCCAGCAGCTCCGACCCCTCGGTCTCCGGGGAGCTGTTTTTT	CASSSDPSVSGELFF
-	-	TRBV14	TRBJ2-1	TGTGCCAGCAGCAACCACCTGGGCTACAATGAGCAGTTCTTC	CASSNHLGYNEQFF
-	-	TRBV15	TRBJ2-2	TGTGCCACCAGCAGAGTGGACACCGGGGAGCTGTTTTTT	CATSRVDTGELFF
-	few	TRBV6-6	TRBJ2-3	TGTGCCACACGACCCGGGGCTATAGATACGCAGTATTTT	CATRPGAIDTQYF
TRBD2	-	TRBV10-2	TRBJ2-3	TGCGCCAGCAGTGAGATTAGCGGGACAAATACGCAGTATTTT	CASSEISGTNTQYF
-	-	TRBV27	TRBJ2-7	TGTGCCAGCAGTTTATCGATACAGGGTCGCTACGAGCAGTACTTC	CASSLSIQGRYEQYF
-	-	TRBV9	TRBJ2-1	TGTGCCAGCAGCCCCCAGGACCCTTGGCAGTTCTTC	CASSPQDPWQFF
-	-	TRBV29-1	TRBJ1-5	TGCAGCGTTGTTGACAGACCGAATCAGCCCCAGCATTTT	CSVVDRPNQPQHF
-	-	TRBV2	TRBJ1-4	TGTGCCAGCACTACCGGGGGGGCGACTAATGAAAAACTGTTTTTT	CASTTGGATNEKLFF
-	-	TRBV30	TRBJ2-3	TGTGCCTGGAGTATGGTTTCCAGCCGATACACAGATACGCAGTATTTT	CAWSMVSSRYTDTQYF
-	few	TRBV5-4	TRBJ1-2	TGTGCCAGCAGCTTGGATCATGGGGAGCGGGGTGGCTACACCTTC	CASSLDHGERGGYTF